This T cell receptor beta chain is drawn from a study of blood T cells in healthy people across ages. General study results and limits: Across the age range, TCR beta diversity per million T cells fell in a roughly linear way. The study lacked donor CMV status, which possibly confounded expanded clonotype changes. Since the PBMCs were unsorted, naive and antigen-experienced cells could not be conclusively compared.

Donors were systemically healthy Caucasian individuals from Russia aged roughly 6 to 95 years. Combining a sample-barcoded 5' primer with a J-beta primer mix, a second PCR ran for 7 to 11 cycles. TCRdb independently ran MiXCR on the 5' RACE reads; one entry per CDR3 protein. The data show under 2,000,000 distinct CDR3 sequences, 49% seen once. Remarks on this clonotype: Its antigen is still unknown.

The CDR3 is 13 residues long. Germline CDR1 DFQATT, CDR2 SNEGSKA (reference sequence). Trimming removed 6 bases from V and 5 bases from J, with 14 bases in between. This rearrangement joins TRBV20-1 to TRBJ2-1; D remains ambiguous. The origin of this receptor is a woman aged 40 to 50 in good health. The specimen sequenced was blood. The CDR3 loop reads CSARTDGHNEQFF. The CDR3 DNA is TGCAGTGCCAGAACGGACGGTCACAATGAGCAGTTCTTC.